These 26 T cell receptor beta chains came from one sample sequenced in a study of cytomegalovirus exposure and HLA in healthy donors. PCR primers comprised 60 Vbeta and 13 Jbeta primers. The method was immunoSEQ multiplex PCR; TCRdb's version includes in-frame clones alone and lacks a portion of them. The sample holds roughly 160,000 clones; 60% to 85% are singletons and the top ten take over 2.5%. What was sequenced was PBMCs. The source is a woman aged 45-60 years in good health and CMV-seropositive.

CDR3: CASSLAVDSYEQYF. The DNA of the CDR3 is TGTGCCAGCAGCTTAGCGGTAGATTCCTACGAGCAGTACTTC. The V call is TRBV5-4, the J call TRBJ2-7, with D possibly TRBD2 on 5 matching bases. This CDR3 comprises 14 residues. V lost 2 bases and J lost 1, with 10 bases in between. The germline CDR1 and CDR2 sequences are SGHNT and YYREEE (reference sequence). Together with reference TRBV5-4 and TRBJ2-7, the CDR3 gives the full variable domain: ETGVTQSPTHLIKTRGQQVTLRCSSQSGHNTVSWYQQALGQGPQFIFQYYREEENGRGNFPPRFSGLQFPNYSSELNVNALELDDSALYLCASSLAVDSYEQYFGPGTRLTVT.

The rearrangement joins TRBV7-9 to TRBJ2-2, with 13 nucleotides matching TRBD2. V was pared by 5 bases and J by 5 bases, with 11 bases of the junction left unmatched. This CDR3 spans 18 amino acids. The germline gives CDR1 SEHNR, CDR2 FQNEAQ (reference sequence). CDR3 in amino acids: CASSVGLAGYVRTGELFF. The CDR3 DNA is TGTGCCAGCAGCGTGGGACTAGCGGGGTATGTGAGGACCGGGGAGCTGTTTTTT.

The chain employs TRBV19 and TRBJ1-5; TRBD1 matches 7 bases. Trimming took 9 bases from V and 8 from J; bases not matched to a gene: 10. The CDR3 consists of 13 residues. The germline V gene has CDR1 LNHDA and CDR2 SQIVND (reference sequence). Here the CDR3 reads CASGRGQIEPQHF. CDR3 DNA: TGTGCCAGCGGAAGGGGGCAAATAGAGCCCCAGCATTTT.

The rearrangement uses TRBV29-1 and TRBJ1-5, with D possibly TRBD1 on 5 matching bases. The CDR3 is made up of 14 amino acids. Germline CDR1 and CDR2: SQVTM and ANQGSEA. Deletions cut 5 bases from V and 0 bases from J, with 11 bases between. The CDR3 DNA sequence: TGCAGCGTTAAGGGAACAGGTAGCAATCAGCCCCAGCATTTT. Its protein is CSVKGTGSNQPQHF. Based on the CDR3 plus reference TRBV29-1 and TRBJ1-5, the full variable domain is SAVISQKPSRDICQRGTSLTIQCQVDSQVTMMFWYRQQPGQSLTLIATANQGSEATYESGFVIDKFPISRPNLTFSTLTVSNMSPEDSSIYLCSVKGTGSNQPQHFGDGTRLSIL.

The chain links TRBV12-5 to TRBJ1-1, with 9 bases lining up with TRBD1. The germline CDR1 and CDR2 sequences are LGHNT and FRNRAP. CDR3 size: 16 residues. V gave up 0 bases and J gave up 7 bases; unmatched junction bases: 9. CDR3 DNA: TGTGCTAGTGGTTTGGTATCCGGGACAGGGACTGTTGAAGCTTTCTTT. Its protein is CASGLVSGTGTVEAFF.

This sequence joins TRBV19 and TRBJ1-2, with 10 bases aligning to TRBD1. J lost 4 bases, V lost 6 bases, and 14 bases had no gene match. The CDR3 is 17 amino acids. Germline V gives CDR1 LNHDA, CDR2 SQIVND (reference sequence). This CDR3 reads CASSNRDRTGGRYGYTF. CDR3 nucleotides: TGTGCCAGTAGCAACCGTGATAGGACAGGGGGTCGCTATGGCTACACCTTC.

This clone came up a few times. V gene TRBV19 combines with J gene TRBJ1-1, with 7 bases that match TRBD1. The J segment lost 5 bases and the V segment lost 5 bases, leaving 5 bases of the junction unmatched. The CDR3 runs to 13 residues. Per germline, CDR1 LNHDA and CDR2 SQIVND (reference sequence). The CDR3 nucleotides read TGTGCCAGTAGTCTCAGGGGGGAGACTGAAGCTTTCTTT. This gives the protein CASSLRGETEAFF.

The V call is TRBV5-5, the J call TRBJ1-1; weak D call: TRBD1 (6 bases). V was pared by 2 bases and J by 4 bases, with 12 bases between. The CDR3 contains 14 residues. The germline gives CDR1 SGHKS, CDR2 YYEKEE (reference sequence). The CDR3 DNA reads TGTGCCAGCAGCTTCAGGGGTCTCGGCACTGAAGCTTTCTTT. It codes for CASSFRGLGTEAFF.

V is TRBV29-1 and J is TRBJ2-6; the match to TRBD1 covers 10 bases. The ends lost 4 bases at V and 0 bases at J; junction bases unmatched: 15. Germline CDR1 is SQVTM and CDR2 is ANQGSEA. CDR3 length: 20 amino acids. As DNA, the CDR3 is TGCAGCGTTGGCCAGTGGATACCGGGACAGGGGAGCTCTGGGGCCAACGTCCTGACTTTC. Its protein product is CSVGQWIPGQGSSGANVLTF.

As to this clone: The junction does not match germline at one end; this may be a read error. The chain links TRBV18 to TRBJ2-4; TRBD2 agrees at 13 bases. There are 16 residues in the CDR3. The germline V gene encodes CDR1 KGHSH and CDR2 LQKENI. In DNA, the CDR3 is TGTGCCAGCTCACCACCCCGGACTAGCGGGGGTAACAGTCAGTACTTC. This sequence encodes CASSPPRTSGGNSQYF.

This chain uses TRBV27 with TRBJ2-3, with 8 bases aligning to TRBD2. Trimming took 2 bases from V and 1 from J; bases not matched to a gene: 5. CDR1 and CDR2 (germline): MNHEY, SMNVEV (reference sequence). The CDR3 runs 16 residues. The CDR3 reads CASSLITSGGTDTQYF. Written as DNA, the CDR3 is TGTGCCAGCAGTTTAATCACTAGCGGAGGCACAGATACGCAGTATTTT.

This clone appeared a single time. The V call is TRBV7-2, the J call TRBJ2-7; the D gene is possibly TRBD2 (6 bases). The V gene lost 4 bases and the J gene lost 0 bases, with 16 bases spanning the gap. The CDR3 runs to 16 residues. The germline gives CDR1 SGHTA, CDR2 FQGNSA. This CDR3 is CASSSPLRGLSYEQYF. Here the CDR3 DNA reads TGTGCCAGCAGCTCTCCCCTGCGGGGCCTCTCCTACGAGCAGTACTTC.

This clone showed up just a few times. This chain uses TRBV19 with TRBJ1-1; D uncertain. Germline V gives CDR1 LNHDA, CDR2 SQIVND (reference sequence). V lost 3 bases, J lost 4 bases, and 24 bases lay in between. The CDR3 is 18 amino acids. CDR3 region: CASSIPPYHGRRVTEAFF. The CDR3 DNA reads TGTGCCAGTAGTATCCCACCGTACCATGGCAGGAGGGTCACTGAAGCTTTCTTT. The entire variable domain, with the rest obtained from reference TRBV19 and TRBJ1-1, is as follows: DGGITQSPKYLFRKEGQNVTLSCEQNLNHDAMYWYRQDPGQGLRLIYYSQIVNDFQKGDIAEGYSVSREKKESFPLTVTSAQKNPTAFYLCASSIPPYHGRRVTEAFFGQGTRLTVV.

In this sample, this clone turned up a few times. The chain uses TRBV19 and TRBJ2-3, with TRBD1 matching over 10 bases. Germline assignment: CDR1 LNHDA and CDR2 SQIVND (reference sequence). The V gene end was trimmed by 4 bases and the J gene end by 3 bases; junction bases not matched to a gene: 4. This CDR3 has 15 residues. This CDR3 reads CASSRGTGVTDTQYF. As DNA, the CDR3 is TGTGCCAGTAGTAGAGGGACAGGGGTTACAGATACGCAGTATTTT.

The chain couples TRBV6-5 to TRBJ1-2, with 12 bases aligning to TRBD1. The CDR3 is 15 residues long. The germline CDR1 and CDR2 sequences are MNHEY and SVGAGI. Trimming removed 0 bases from V and 6 bases from J; junction bases left unmatched: 2. This chain's CDR3 is CASSYSGTGGNGYTF. The CDR3 DNA is TGTGCCAGCAGTTACTCTGGGACAGGGGGCAATGGCTACACCTTC.

V gene TRBV4-3 combines with J gene TRBJ2-1, with 13 nucleotides matching TRBD2. The CDR3 consists of 19 residues. Germline V gene data show CDR1 as LGHNA and CDR2 as YSLEER. Trimming cost V 3 bases and J 7 bases; bases outside gene matches: 15. CDR3 loop: CASSQALTSGRASRNEQFF. CDR3 coding DNA: TGCGCCAGCAGCCAGGCACTCACTAGCGGGAGGGCCTCCCGTAATGAGCAGTTCTTC.

The J gene is TRBJ2-3, the V gene TRBV7-6, with D maybe TRBD2 (6 bases). V lost 0 bases and J 7 bases, leaving 20 bases between the germline ends. CDR3 length: 17 amino acids. Germline assignment: CDR1 SGHVS and CDR2 FNYEAQ. The CDR3 reads CASSLASGSGSTNTQYF. The CDR3 DNA is TGTGCCAGCAGCTTAGCGAGCGGTAGCGGCTCCACGAATACGCAGTATTTT. The full variable domain, completed using reference TRBV7-6 and TRBJ2-3, is GAGVSQSPRYKVTKRGQDVALRCDPISGHVSLYWYRQALGQGPEFLTYFNYEAQQDKSGLPNDRFSAERPEGSISTLTIQRTEQRDSAMYRCASSLASGSGSTNTQYFGPGTRLTVL.

The chain couples TRBV19 to TRBJ2-3; 9 bases map to TRBD2. Germline trimming cut 2 bases from V and 4 bases from J; bases unmatched to any gene: 4. Germline V gene data show CDR1 as LNHDA and CDR2 as SQIVND (reference sequence). This CDR3 region has 15 residues. DNA for the CDR3: TGTGCCAGTAGTATATGGGCGGGAGGGGCAGATACGCAGTATTTT. As protein: CASSIWAGGADTQYF.

The genes are TRBV9 and TRBJ2-3, with 10 bases fitting TRBD1. Germline values: CDR1 SGDLS, CDR2 YYNGEE. The CDR3 consists of 17 residues. Losses at the gene ends were 3 bases for V and 1 base for J; bases not matched to a gene: 8. The CDR3 loop is CASSERGTGAGTDTQYF. The CDR3 region has the DNA TGTGCCAGCAGCGAGAGGGGGACAGGGGCGGGCACAGATACGCAGTATTTT.

The chain links TRBV25-1 to TRBJ1-4; the match to TRBD1 covers 12 bases. The CDR3 is made up of 14 amino acids. V dropped 7 bases and J dropped 8; count of bases not matched to a gene: 5. Germline V gene data show CDR1 as MGHDK and CDR2 as SYGVNS. CDR3 DNA: TGTGCCAGCAACCCCGGGACAGGGGGCGAAAAACTGTTTTTT. Protein: CASNPGTGGEKLFF.

The V gene is TRBV19, the J gene TRBJ1-1; D gene unclear. CDR1 and CDR2 from the germline V gene are LNHDA and SQIVND (reference sequence). There are 13 residues in the CDR3. V was clipped by 4 bases and J by 0 bases, with 6 bases between them. CDR3 DNA: TGTGCCAGTAGTACCAGTATGAACACTGAAGCTTTCTTT. Translating it yields CASSTSMNTEAFF.

The chain joins TRBV5-5 to TRBJ2-7, with a weak D call TRBD1 (6 bases). V gave up 5 bases and J gave up 3 bases, with 18 bases separating them. Germline CDR1 is SGHKS and CDR2 is YYEKEE (reference sequence). The CDR3 consists of 15 residues. As DNA, the CDR3 is TGTGCCAGCAGGGGCCGGGCAGGGGATATCTACGAGCAGTACTTC. It is translated as CASRGRAGDIYEQYF.

This chain links TRBV6-5 with TRBJ2-7; maybe TRBD1 (5 bases). V was pared by 5 bases and J by 0 bases, with 11 bases between. Germline lookup yields CDR1 MNHEY and CDR2 SVGAGI. The CDR3 is 14 amino acids. This CDR3 reads CASSPQVGSYEQYF. CDR3 DNA sequence: TGTGCCAGCAGTCCACAGGTGGGCTCCTACGAGCAGTACTTC.

The chain recombines TRBV23-1 with TRBJ1-1; D gene unclear. TRBV23-1 is placed among ORFs of uncertain function. The CDR3 contains 19 residues. V dropped 0 bases and J dropped 4 bases, with 24 bases sitting between them. The CDR3 reads CASSQSLGPRVRRGTEAFF. CDR3 nucleotides: TGCGCCAGCAGTCAATCGTTAGGACCGAGAGTAAGGCGGGGCACTGAAGCTTTCTTT.

V usage is TRBV28 and J usage is TRBJ1-2; tentatively, D is TRBD1 (6 bases). The CDR3 is made up of 14 amino acids. The germline V gene encodes CDR1 MDHEN and CDR2 SYDVKM. Trimming removed 3 bases from V and 9 bases from J, with 17 bases in between. The CDR3 sequence is CASSFSPGERRYTF. The CDR3 nucleotides are TGTGCCAGCAGTTTTAGTCCAGGGGAGAGGCGCTACACCTTC.

This chain connects TRBV5-4 to TRBJ1-2; 7 bases are a match to TRBD1. This CDR3 comprises 17 residues. CDR1 and CDR2 (germline): SGHNT, YYREEE (reference sequence). The V segment lost 4 bases and the J segment 1 base; nucleotides outside the gene matches: 13. The CDR3 DNA follows: TGTGCCAGCAGCCCCTGGACAGGCGTCCTCCTTAACTATGGCTACACCTTC. The encoded protein is CASSPWTGVLLNYGYTF.